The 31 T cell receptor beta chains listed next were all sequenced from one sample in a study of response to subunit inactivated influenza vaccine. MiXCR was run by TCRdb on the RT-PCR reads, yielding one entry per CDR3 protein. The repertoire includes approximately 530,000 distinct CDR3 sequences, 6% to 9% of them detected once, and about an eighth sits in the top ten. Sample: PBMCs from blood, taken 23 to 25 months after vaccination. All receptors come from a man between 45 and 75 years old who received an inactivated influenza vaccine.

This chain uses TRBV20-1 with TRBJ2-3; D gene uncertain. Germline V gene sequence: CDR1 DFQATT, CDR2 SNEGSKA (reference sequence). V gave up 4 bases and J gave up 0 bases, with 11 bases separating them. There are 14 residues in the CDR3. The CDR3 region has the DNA TGCAGTGCTATCGACTGGGCTAGCACAGATACGCAGTATTTT. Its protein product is CSAIDWASTDTQYF.

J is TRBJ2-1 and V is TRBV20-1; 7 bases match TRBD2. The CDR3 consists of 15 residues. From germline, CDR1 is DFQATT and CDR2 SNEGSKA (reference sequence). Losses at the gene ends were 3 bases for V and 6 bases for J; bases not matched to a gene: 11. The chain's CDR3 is CSASAWGGIINEQFF. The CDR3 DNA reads TGCAGTGCTAGCGCTTGGGGGGGAATTATCAATGAGCAGTTCTTC.

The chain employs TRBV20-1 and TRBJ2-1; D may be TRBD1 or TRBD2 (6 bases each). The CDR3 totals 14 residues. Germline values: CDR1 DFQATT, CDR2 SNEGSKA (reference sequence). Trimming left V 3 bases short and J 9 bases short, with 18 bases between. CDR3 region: CSASRGPAKSEQFF. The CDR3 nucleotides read TGCAGTGCTAGTCGGGGGCCGGCGAAAAGTGAGCAGTTCTTC.

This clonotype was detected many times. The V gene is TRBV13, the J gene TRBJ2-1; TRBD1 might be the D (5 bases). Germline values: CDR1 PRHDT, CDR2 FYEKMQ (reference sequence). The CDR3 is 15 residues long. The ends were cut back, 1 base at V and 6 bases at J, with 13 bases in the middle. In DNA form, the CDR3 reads TGTGCCAGCAGCTTAGAGGGCGGCAGGGTCAATGAGCAGTTCTTC. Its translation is CASSLEGGRVNEQFF. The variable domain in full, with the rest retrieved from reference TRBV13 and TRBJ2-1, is AAGVIQSPRHLIKEKRETATLKCYPIPRHDTVYWYQQGPGQDPQFLISFYEKMQSDKGSIPDRFSAQQFSDYHSELNMSSLELGDSALYFCASSLEGGRVNEQFFGPGTRLTVL.

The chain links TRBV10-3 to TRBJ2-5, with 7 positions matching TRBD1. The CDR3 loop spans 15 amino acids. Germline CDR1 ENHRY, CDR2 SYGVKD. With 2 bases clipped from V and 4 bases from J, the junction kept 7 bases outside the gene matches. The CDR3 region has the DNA TGTGCCATCAGTGAGACAGGGGATCGAAGAGAGACCCAGTACTTC. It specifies CAISETGDRRETQYF.

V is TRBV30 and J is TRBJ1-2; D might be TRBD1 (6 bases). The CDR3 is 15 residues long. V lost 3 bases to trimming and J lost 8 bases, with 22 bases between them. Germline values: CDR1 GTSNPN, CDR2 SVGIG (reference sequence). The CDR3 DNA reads TGTGCCTGGAGGCCCCCCAAAGGGGGATCAGGGGGCTACACCTTC. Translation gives CAWRPPKGGSGGYTF.

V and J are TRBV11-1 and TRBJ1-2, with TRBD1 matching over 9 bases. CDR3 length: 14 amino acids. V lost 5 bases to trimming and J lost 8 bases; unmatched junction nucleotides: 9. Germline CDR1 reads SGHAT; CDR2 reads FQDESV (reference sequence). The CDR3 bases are TGTGCCAGCAGCACCCAAACAGGGGGCCACGGCTACACCTTC. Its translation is CASSTQTGGHGYTF.

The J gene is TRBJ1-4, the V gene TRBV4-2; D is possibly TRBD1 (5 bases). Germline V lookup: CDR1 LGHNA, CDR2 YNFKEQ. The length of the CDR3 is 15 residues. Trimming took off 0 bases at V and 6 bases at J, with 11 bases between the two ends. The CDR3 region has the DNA TGTGCCAGCAGCCAAGAACCAGGGTCGGATGAAAAACTGTTTTTT. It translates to CASSQEPGSDEKLFF.

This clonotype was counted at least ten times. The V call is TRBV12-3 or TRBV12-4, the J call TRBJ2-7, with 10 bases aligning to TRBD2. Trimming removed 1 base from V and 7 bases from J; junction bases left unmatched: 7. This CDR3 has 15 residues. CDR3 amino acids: CASSLDPSGRDEQYF. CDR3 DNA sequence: TGTGCCAGCAGTTTAGACCCTAGCGGGAGAGATGAGCAGTACTTC.

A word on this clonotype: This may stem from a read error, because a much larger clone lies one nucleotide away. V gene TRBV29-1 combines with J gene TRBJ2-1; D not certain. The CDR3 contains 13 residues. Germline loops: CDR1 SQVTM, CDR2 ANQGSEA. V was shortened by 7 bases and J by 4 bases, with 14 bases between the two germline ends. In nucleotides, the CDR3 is TGCAGCGCCCAAGACGACTTATACAATGAGCAGTTCTTC. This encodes CSAQDDLYNEQFF.

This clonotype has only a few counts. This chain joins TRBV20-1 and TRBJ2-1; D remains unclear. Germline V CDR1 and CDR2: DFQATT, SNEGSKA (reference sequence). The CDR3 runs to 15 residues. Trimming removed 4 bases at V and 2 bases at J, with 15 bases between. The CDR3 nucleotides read TGCAGTGCTATCTCGGTTGCGGCCGCCTACAATGAGCAGTTCTTC. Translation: CSAISVAAAYNEQFF.

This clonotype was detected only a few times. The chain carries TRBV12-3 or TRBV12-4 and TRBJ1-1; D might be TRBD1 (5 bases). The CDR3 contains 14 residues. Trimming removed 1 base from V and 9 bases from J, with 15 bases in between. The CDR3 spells CASSLVVGGGKAFF. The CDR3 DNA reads TGTGCCAGCAGTTTAGTCGTTGGCGGGGGTAAAGCTTTCTTT.

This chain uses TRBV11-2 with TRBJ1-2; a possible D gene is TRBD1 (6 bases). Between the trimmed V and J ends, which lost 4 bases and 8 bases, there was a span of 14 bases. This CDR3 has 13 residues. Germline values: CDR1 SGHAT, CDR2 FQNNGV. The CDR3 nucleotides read TGTGCCAGCAGCTCGTCGACAGGAATGGGCTACACCTTC. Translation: CASSSSTGMGYTF.

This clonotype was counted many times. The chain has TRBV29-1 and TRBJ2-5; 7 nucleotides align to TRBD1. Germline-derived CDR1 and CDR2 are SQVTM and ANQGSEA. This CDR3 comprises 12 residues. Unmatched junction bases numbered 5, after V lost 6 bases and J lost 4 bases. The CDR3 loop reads CSVRQGRETQYF. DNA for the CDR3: TGCAGCGTAAGACAGGGTCGAGAGACCCAGTACTTC. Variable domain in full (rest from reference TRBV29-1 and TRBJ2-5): SAVISQKPSRDICQRGTSLTIQCQVDSQVTMMFWYRQQPGQSLTLIATANQGSEATYESGFVIDKFPISRPNLTFSTLTVSNMSPEDSSIYLCSVRQGRETQYFGPGTRLLVL.

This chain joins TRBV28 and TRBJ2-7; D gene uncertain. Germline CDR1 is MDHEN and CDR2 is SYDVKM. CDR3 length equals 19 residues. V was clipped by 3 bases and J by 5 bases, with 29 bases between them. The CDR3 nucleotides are TGTGCCAGCAGTTTTATAGGCAATTTCGACGGGCCCTCCTACGACGAGCAGTACTTC. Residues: CASSFIGNFDGPSYDEQYF.

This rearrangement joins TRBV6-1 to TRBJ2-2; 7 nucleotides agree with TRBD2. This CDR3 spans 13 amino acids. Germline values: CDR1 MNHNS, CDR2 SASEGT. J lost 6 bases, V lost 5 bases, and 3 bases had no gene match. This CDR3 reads CASSSGAAGELFF. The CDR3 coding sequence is TGTGCCAGCAGTAGCGGGGCGGCCGGGGAGCTGTTTTTT.

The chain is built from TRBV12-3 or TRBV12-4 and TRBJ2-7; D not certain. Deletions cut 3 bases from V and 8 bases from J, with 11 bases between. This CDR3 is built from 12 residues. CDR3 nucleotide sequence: TGTGCCAGCAGTTTGGCCAAATCTCAGCAGTACTTC. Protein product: CASSLAKSQQYF.

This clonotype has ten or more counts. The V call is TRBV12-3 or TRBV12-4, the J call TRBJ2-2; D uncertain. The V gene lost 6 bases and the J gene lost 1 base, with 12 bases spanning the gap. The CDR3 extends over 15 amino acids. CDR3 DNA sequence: TGTGCCAGCAGCACCCGGAAGGGGAACACCGGGGAGCTGTTTTTT. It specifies CASSTRKGNTGELFF.

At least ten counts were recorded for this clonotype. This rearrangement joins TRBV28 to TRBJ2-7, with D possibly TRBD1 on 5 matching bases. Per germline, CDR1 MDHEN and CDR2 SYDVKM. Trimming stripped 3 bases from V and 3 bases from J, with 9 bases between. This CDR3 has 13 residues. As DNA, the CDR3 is TGTGCCAGCAGTTTTCAGGGCTACTACGAGCAGTACTTC. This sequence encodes CASSFQGYYEQYF.

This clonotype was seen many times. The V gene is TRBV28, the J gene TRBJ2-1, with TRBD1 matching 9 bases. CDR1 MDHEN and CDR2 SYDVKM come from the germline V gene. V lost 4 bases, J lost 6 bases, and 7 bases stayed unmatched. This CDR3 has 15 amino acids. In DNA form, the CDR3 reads TGTGCCAGCAGTTCTGGACAGGGGAATGCCAATGAGCAGTTCTTC. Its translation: CASSSGQGNANEQFF.

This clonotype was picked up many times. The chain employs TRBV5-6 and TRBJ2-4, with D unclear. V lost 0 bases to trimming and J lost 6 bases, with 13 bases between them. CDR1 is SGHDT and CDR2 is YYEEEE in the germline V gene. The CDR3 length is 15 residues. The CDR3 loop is CASSLAGGSGNIQYF. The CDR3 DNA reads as TGTGCCAGCAGCTTGGCAGGTGGGTCAGGAAACATTCAGTACTTC.

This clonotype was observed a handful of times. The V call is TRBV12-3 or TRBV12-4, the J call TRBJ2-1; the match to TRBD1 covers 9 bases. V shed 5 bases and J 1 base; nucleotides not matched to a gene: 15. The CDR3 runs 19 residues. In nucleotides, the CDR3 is TGTGCCAGCAGTAGGGTCCCGGGACAGGGCCAGGGGTCCTACAATGAGCAGTTCTTC. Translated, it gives CASSRVPGQGQGSYNEQFF.

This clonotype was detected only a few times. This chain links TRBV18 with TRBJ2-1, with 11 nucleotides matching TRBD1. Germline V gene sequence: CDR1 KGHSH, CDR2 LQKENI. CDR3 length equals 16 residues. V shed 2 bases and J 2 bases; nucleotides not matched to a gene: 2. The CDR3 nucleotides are TGTGCCAGCTCACCAACGGGACAGGGGGCCTACAATGAGCAGTTCTTC. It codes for CASSPTGQGAYNEQFF.

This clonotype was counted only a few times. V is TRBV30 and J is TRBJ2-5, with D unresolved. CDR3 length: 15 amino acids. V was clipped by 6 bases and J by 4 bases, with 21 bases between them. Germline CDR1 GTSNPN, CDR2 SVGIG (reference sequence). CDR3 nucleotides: TGTGCCTGTGCTCCCACCTGGACGGTTGGAGAGACCCAGTACTTC. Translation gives CACAPTWTVGETQYF. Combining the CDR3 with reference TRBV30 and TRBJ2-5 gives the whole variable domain SQTIHQWPATLVQPVGSPLSLECTVEGTSNPNLYWYRQAAGRGLQLLFYSVGIGQISSEVPQNLSASRPQDRQFILSSKKLLLSDSGFYLCACAPTWTVGETQYFGPGTRLLVL.

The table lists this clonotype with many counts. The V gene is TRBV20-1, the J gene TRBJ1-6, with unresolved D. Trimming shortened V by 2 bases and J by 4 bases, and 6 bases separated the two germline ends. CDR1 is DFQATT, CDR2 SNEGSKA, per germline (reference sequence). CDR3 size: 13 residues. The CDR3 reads CSARTAYNSPLHF. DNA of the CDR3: TGCAGTGCTAGAACTGCTTATAATTCACCCCTCCACTTT.

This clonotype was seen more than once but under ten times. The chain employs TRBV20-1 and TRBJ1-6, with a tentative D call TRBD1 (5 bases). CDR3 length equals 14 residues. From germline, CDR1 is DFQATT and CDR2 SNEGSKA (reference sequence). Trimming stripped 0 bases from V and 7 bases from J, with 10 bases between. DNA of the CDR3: TGCAGTGCTAGAGACGCAGGGACCAATTCACCCCTCCACTTT. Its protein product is CSARDAGTNSPLHF.

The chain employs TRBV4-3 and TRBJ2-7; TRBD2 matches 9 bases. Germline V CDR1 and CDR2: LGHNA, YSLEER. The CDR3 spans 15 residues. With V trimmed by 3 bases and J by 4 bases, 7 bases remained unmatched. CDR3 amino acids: CASSQDGTSYYEQYF. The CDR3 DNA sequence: TGCGCCAGCAGCCAGGACGGGACTAGCTATTACGAGCAGTACTTC.

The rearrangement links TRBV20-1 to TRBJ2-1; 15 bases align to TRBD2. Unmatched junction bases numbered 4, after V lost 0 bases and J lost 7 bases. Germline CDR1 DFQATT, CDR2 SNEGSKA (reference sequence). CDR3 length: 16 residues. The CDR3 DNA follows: TGCAGTGCTAGAGATCGGACTAGCGGGAGGGGAAATGAGCAGTTCTTC. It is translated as CSARDRTSGRGNEQFF.

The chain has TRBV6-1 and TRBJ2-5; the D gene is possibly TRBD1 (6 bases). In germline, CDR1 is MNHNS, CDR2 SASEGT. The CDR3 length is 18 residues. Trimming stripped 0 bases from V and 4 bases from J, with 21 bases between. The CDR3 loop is CASSEALGGQIQSETQYF. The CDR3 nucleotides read TGTGCCAGCAGTGAAGCGCTTGGGGGCCAGATCCAGTCAGAGACCCAGTACTTC.

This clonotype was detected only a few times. The CDR3 protein is CSVERWAGAGTDTQYF. CDR3 nucleotides: TGCAGCGTTGAACGTTGGGCGGGGGCCGGGACAGATACGCAGTATTTT. The chain employs TRBV29-1 and TRBJ2-3, with D perhaps TRBD2 (7 bases). Looked up from germline, CDR1 is SQVTM and CDR2 is ANQGSEA. V lost 2 bases and J lost 3, with 18 bases in between. This CDR3 spans 16 amino acids.

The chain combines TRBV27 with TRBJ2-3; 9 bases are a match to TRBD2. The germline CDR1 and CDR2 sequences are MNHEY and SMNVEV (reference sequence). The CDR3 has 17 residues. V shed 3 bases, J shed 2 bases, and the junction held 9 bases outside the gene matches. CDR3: CASSFQAGGLSTDTQYF. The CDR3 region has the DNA TGTGCCAGCAGTTTTCAAGCGGGGGGCTTATCCACAGATACGCAGTATTTT.